Listed below are T cell receptor beta chains from one sample, sequenced in a study of early T cells in non-severe SARS-CoV-2 infection. TCRdb fed the 5' RACE reads into MiXCR, producing one record per CDR3 protein. The sample has around 50,000 distinct CDR3 sequences, approximately 10% seen once; the top ten hold 10%. Sequencing used whole blood. Receptors originate from an adult who was a healthcare worker with PCR-confirmed SARS-CoV-2 infection or an uninfected control (not recorded which). Each CDR3 is given with its conserved first and last residue. The D gene is left open where the match is weak. Expanded clones are given a class, and other clones once, few, many or no size at all.

V gene	J gene	D gene	clone size	CDR3 protein	CDR3 DNA
TRBV6-1	TRBJ2-5	.	few	CASRHSGPQETQYF	TGTGCCAGCAGACATAGCGGCCCCCAAGAGACCCAGTACTTC
TRBV4-2	TRBJ1-2	.	.	CASSQDLSMIGYTF	TGTGCCAGCAGCCAAGATCTAAGCATGATTGGCTACACCTTC
TRBV7-8	TRBJ2-3	.	few	CASSPVGPSGTQYF	TGTGCCAGCAGCCCCGTGGGACCCTCGGGTACGCAGTATTTT
TRBV7-8	TRBJ2-7	.	.	CASRDSPSYEQYF	TGTGCCAGCCGGGACTCGCCATCCTACGAGCAGTACTTC
TRBV7-6	TRBJ2-5	.	many	CASSIAQETQYF	TGTGCCAGCAGCATAGCCCAAGAGACCCAGTACTTC
TRBV7-9	TRBJ2-1	.	few	CASSLEGNEQFF	TGTGCCAGCAGCTTAGAGGGCAATGAGCAGTTCTTC
TRBV19	TRBJ2-2	.	many	CASILGAANTGELFF	TGTGCCAGTATCCTAGGGGCAGCGAACACCGGGGAGCTGTTTTTT
TRBV29-1	TRBJ1-1	.	few	CSAEGGGATNTEAFF	TGCAGCGCTGAGGGTGGTGGAGCCACGAACACTGAAGCTTTCTTT
TRBV27	TRBJ2-3	TRBD2	.	CASSLSAGAITDTQYF	TGTGCCAGCAGTTTATCTGCGGGAGCGATCACAGATACGCAGTATTTT
TRBV28	TRBJ1-5	TRBD1	.	CASSPTSLTGGGNQPQHF	TGTGCCAGCAGCCCAACCTCCCTGACAGGGGGGGGCAATCAGCCCCAGCATTTT
TRBV29-1	TRBJ2-1	.	.	CSVPWGGVEQFF	TGCAGCGTCCCGTGGGGCGGGGTTGAGCAGTTCTTC
TRBV28	TRBJ2-2	.	.	CASSLRRKLFF	TGTGCCAGCAGTTTACGCAGGAAGCTGTTTTTT
TRBV28	TRBJ1-1	.	.	CASSPLGAEAFF	TGTGCCAGCAGTCCCCTCGGAGCTGAAGCTTTCTTT
TRBV30	TRBJ1-3	.	.	CAWVDSPGNTIYF	TGTGCCTGGGTGGACAGCCCTGGAAACACCATATATTTT
TRBV6-1	TRBJ2-7	TRBD2	few	CASKLERDAYEQYF	TGTGCCAGCAAGCTAGAGCGGGATGCCTACGAGCAGTACTTC
TRBV5-1	TRBJ2-7	.	.	CASSFDGASYEQYF	TGCGCCAGCAGCTTCGATGGGGCGTCCTACGAGCAGTACTTC
TRBV13	TRBJ2-5	.	many	CASSLEDQETQYF	TGTGCCAGCAGCTTAGAGGACCAAGAGACCCAGTACTTC
TRBV30	TRBJ1-2	.	medium-sized	CAWSVVAGAGGYTF	TGTGCCTGGAGTGTGGTGGCTGGAGCTGGCGGCTACACCTTC
TRBV7-9	TRBJ2-2	TRBD2	few	CASSPPLAGATGELFF	TGTGCCAGCAGCCCCCCACTAGCGGGGGCCACCGGGGAGCTGTTTTTT